This entry lists 17 T cell receptor beta chains sequenced from one sample in a study of Graves' ophthalmopathy and Graves' hyperthyroidism (dated by TCRdb to 2016 to 2018). Sequencer: Illumina HiSeq 2000. TCR beta CDR3 regions were amplified from RNA transcripts for repertoire sequencing. The first round of RT-PCR was done with HTBI primers and the Qiagen OneStep RT-PCR kit, and was followed by a second round of multiplex PCR, then size selection and purification. The public sequencing data were trimmed at Q25 with fastp and processed into clonotypes with MiXCR by TCRdb, which kept only in-frame beta chains. Rows with a matching CDR3 protein are joined into one entry that keeps the most common DNA and genes. In all, the sample holds 350,000 or so distinct CDR3 sequences, and under 20% of those were seen once. Together, the top ten hold about 12% of the sample. Sequencing input: peripheral blood. These TCRs come from an adult man with Graves' ophthalmopathy.

This clonotype showed up many times. The rearrangement links TRBV11-2 to TRBJ2-2; D is uncertain. Germline CDR1 is SGHAT and CDR2 is FQNNGV. The CDR3 spans 15 residues. V was trimmed by 0 bases and J by 7 bases, leaving 12 bases between them. This CDR3 is CASSLDGKGVGELFF. CDR3 bases: TGTGCCAGCAGCTTAGATGGGAAGGGTGTCGGGGAGCTGTTTTTT.

This clonotype has at least ten counts. The V and J genes are TRBV2 and TRBJ1-1; D not certain. V was cut by 4 bases and J by 4 bases, with 10 bases left in between. Germline loops: CDR1 SNHLY, CDR2 FYNNEI. The CDR3 spans 13 residues. The CDR3 DNA reads TGTGCCAGCAGTGTCGAAGAGGGCACTGAAGCTTTCTTT. Translated: CASSVEEGTEAFF.

There are many counts of this clonotype. The chain carries TRBV7-9 and TRBJ2-5; the D gene is possibly TRBD1 (6 bases). V was pared by 6 bases and J by 5 bases, with 16 bases between. The germline gives CDR1 SEHNR, CDR2 FQNEAQ (reference sequence). The CDR3 runs to 14 residues. The CDR3 bases are TGTGCCAGCAGACCGAGTACAGGGATGGAGACCCAGTACTTC. Amino acid sequence: CASRPSTGMETQYF.

There are many counts of this clonotype. The rearrangement joins TRBV20-1 to TRBJ2-7, with TRBD1 matching 7 bases. Germline values: CDR1 DFQATT, CDR2 SNEGSKA (reference sequence). The CDR3 is made up of 13 amino acids. V shed 6 bases, J shed 2 bases, and the junction held 7 bases outside the gene matches. The CDR3 sequence is CSARGQPTYEQYF. CDR3 DNA: TGCAGTGCCCGGGGACAGCCGACCTACGAGCAGTACTTC.

Ten or more counts support this clonotype. The chain combines TRBV6-4 with TRBJ1-1, with D perhaps matching TRBD1 (5 bases). Per germline, CDR1 MRHNA and CDR2 SNTAGT. V lost 5 bases to trimming and J lost 4 bases, with 11 bases between them. The CDR3 spans 13 residues. The CDR3 spells CASSSGPATEAFF. The DNA for the CDR3 is TGTGCCAGCAGTTCGGGACCTGCCACTGAAGCTTTCTTT.

The chain recombines TRBV6-1 with TRBJ1-5; possibly TRBD1 for D (5 bases). CDR1 and CDR2 (germline): MNHNS, SASEGT. Trimming removed 8 bases at V and 4 bases at J, with 18 bases between. This CDR3 has 15 amino acids. The CDR3 loop reads CASSNGGRGNQPQHF. CDR3 DNA: TGTGCCAGCTCGAACGGGGGTAGGGGTAATCAGCCCCAGCATTTT.

This clonotype was recorded many times. The chain is built from TRBV12-3 or TRBV12-4 and TRBJ2-7, with a tentative D call TRBD1 (6 bases). This CDR3 has 16 amino acids. Trimming pared 4 bases from V and 1 base from J, leaving 17 bases between. The CDR3: CASSSGQIQFSYEQYF. The DNA for the CDR3 is TGTGCCAGCAGTTCCGGACAGATCCAGTTTTCCTACGAGCAGTACTTC.

This clonotype was seen many times. The CDR3 sequence is CASSGTGDLVQPQHF. DNA of the CDR3: TGTGCCAGCAGCGGGACAGGGGACCTAGTACAGCCCCAGCATTTT. This chain joins TRBV28 and TRBJ1-5; 10 nucleotides agree with TRBD1. This CDR3 region has 15 residues. Germline V CDR1 and CDR2: MDHEN, SYDVKM. J lost 7 bases, V lost 6 bases, and 9 bases had no gene match.

This clonotype was counted many times. Here the CDR3 reads CASSQADGNTEAFF. The CDR3 bases are TGCGCCAGCAGCCAGGCAGATGGGAACACTGAAGCTTTCTTT. The chain is built from TRBV4-1 and TRBJ1-1; D uncertain. V was shortened by 3 bases and J by 1 base, with 9 bases between the two germline ends. The CDR3 consists of 14 residues. In germline, CDR1 is MGHRA, CDR2 YSYEKL.

This clonotype has a count of ten or more. The J gene is TRBJ1-1, the V gene TRBV29-1, with 9 bases fitting TRBD1. The V gene end was trimmed by 4 bases and the J gene end by 5 bases; junction bases not matched to a gene: 5. From germline, CDR1 is SQVTM and CDR2 ANQGSEA. CDR3 length: 13 amino acids. The CDR3 spells CSVGWGQGTEAFF. CDR3 in DNA: TGCAGCGTTGGATGGGGACAGGGTACTGAAGCTTTCTTT.

This clonotype was counted a few times. The CDR3 sequence: CASSQDVPQGAYGYTF. The CDR3 DNA reads TGTGCCAGCAGCCAAGATGTTCCACAGGGGGCCTACGGCTACACCTTC. The chain carries TRBV3-1 and TRBJ1-2; TRBD1 agrees at 9 bases. CDR3 length: 16 amino acids. The V segment lost 0 bases and the J segment 8 bases; nucleotides outside the gene matches: 10. From germline, CDR1 is LGHDT and CDR2 YNNKEL (reference sequence).

The table lists this clonotype with many counts. The chain joins TRBV28 to TRBJ1-5; D might be TRBD1 (5 bases). Trimming removed 4 bases from V and 5 bases from J, with 12 bases in between. This CDR3 is built from 14 residues. Per the germline V gene, CDR1 is MDHEN and CDR2 is SYDVKM. CDR3 residues: CASSSGQAHQPQHF. The CDR3 region has the DNA TGTGCCAGCAGTTCAGGGCAAGCCCATCAGCCCCAGCATTTT.

This clonotype was counted at least ten times. This rearrangement joins TRBV4-1 to TRBJ1-2, with D tentatively TRBD1 (5 bases). Germline V gene sequence: CDR1 MGHRA, CDR2 YSYEKL. Trimming left V 1 base short and J 8 bases short, with 17 bases between. The CDR3 length is 15 residues. CDR3 residues: CASSQASLAGQGYTF. The CDR3 coding sequence is TGCGCCAGCAGCCAAGCATCTCTGGCAGGGCAGGGCTACACCTTC.

V is TRBV7-1 and J is TRBJ2-7; 15 nucleotides match TRBD2. TRBV7-1 falls under the ORF class, with uncertain function. With V trimmed by 2 bases and J by 2 bases, 10 bases remained unmatched. CDR3 length equals 19 residues. CDR3 coding DNA: TGTGCCAGCAGCTCACCCGGGACTAGCGGGAGGCAAATTACCTACGAGCAGTACTTC. Its protein is CASSSPGTSGRQITYEQYF.

The sample holds many counts of this clonotype. V is TRBV6-5 and J is TRBJ1-5; D is ambiguous. This CDR3 comprises 12 residues. V was cut by 4 bases and J by 4 bases, with 5 bases left in between. Germline V gives CDR1 MNHEY, CDR2 SVGAGI. Written as DNA, the CDR3 is TGTGCCAGCAGTTTCAGGAATCAGCCCCAGCATTTT. Its translation is CASSFRNQPQHF.

This clonotype was seen many times. This sequence joins TRBV4-1 and TRBJ1-1, with D tentatively TRBD1 (5 bases). Germline V CDR1 and CDR2: MGHRA, YSYEKL. The V end lost 0 bases, the J end lost 5 bases, and 16 bases lay between the germline ends. This CDR3 region has 16 residues. CDR3 in DNA: TGCGCCAGCAGCCAAGATTCCTGGACATCGGTGACTGAAGCTTTCTTT. Its translation is CASSQDSWTSVTEAFF.

This clonotype has at least ten counts. The chain uses TRBV10-3 and TRBJ1-1; D may be TRBD1 (5 bases). Trimming pared 6 bases from V and 4 bases from J, leaving 15 bases between. The CDR3 is made up of 14 amino acids. The germline CDR1 and CDR2 sequences are ENHRY and SYGVKD. CDR3 sequence (DNA): TGTGCCATCAGGACGGGCAGGGACGCCACTGAAGCTTTCTTT. Translating gives CAIRTGRDATEAFF.